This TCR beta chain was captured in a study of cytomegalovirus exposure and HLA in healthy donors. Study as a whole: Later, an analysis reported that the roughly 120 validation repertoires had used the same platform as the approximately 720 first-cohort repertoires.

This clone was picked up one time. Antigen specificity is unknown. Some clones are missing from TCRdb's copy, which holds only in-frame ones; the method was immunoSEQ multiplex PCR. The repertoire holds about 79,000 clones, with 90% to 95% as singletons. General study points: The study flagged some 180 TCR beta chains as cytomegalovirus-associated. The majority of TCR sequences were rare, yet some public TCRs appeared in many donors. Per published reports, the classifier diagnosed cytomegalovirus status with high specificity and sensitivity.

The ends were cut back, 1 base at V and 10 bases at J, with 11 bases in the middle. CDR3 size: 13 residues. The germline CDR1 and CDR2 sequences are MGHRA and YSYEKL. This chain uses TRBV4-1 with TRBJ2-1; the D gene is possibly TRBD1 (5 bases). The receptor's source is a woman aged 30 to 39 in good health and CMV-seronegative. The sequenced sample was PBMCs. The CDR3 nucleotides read TGCGCCAGCAGCCAAGGCCAGGGCCGAGAGCAGTTCTTC. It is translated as CASSQGQGREQFF.